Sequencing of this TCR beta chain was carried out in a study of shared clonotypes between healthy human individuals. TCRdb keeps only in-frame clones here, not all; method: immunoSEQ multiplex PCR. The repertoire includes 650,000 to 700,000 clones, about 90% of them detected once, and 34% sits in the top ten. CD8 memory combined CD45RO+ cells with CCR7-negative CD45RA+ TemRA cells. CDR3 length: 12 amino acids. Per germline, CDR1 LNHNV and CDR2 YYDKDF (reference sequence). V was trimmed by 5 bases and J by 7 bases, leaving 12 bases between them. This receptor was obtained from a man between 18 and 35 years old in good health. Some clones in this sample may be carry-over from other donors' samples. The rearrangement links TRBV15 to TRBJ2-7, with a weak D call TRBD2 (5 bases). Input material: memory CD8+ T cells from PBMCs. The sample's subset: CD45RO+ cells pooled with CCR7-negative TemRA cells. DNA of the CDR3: TGTGCCACCAGCCGCCTTGGAGGAGAGCAGTACTTC. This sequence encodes CATSRLGGEQYF.